Listed here are 32 T cell receptor beta chains from one sample, sequenced in a study of T-cell reconstitution after alpha-beta-depleted transplantation in children. Unique molecular identifiers featured in how the TCRbeta library was prepared. TCRdb re-analysed the PCR reads in MiXCR, keeping a single row per CDR3 protein. The data show 400,000 to 450,000 distinct CDR3 sequences, around two fifths seen once. The sequences come from PBMCs, collected before TCRalphabeta/CD19-depleted stem cell transplant. Receptor source: a girl aged 2 to 10 with aplastic anemia, due to receive a stem cell transplant.

This chain connects TRBV29-1 to TRBJ2-5; D may be TRBD1 (6 bases). Trimming took 4 bases from V and 3 from J, leaving 9 bases between them. This CDR3 is built from 12 residues. CDR1 and CDR2 from the germline V gene are SQVTM and ANQGSEA. CDR3 loop: CSVGPGEETQYF. Written as DNA, the CDR3 is TGCAGCGTTGGCCCAGGGGAAGAGACCCAGTACTTC. The full variable domain, its missing parts supplied by reference TRBV29-1 and TRBJ2-5, is SAVISQKPSRDICQRGTSLTIQCQVDSQVTMMFWYRQQPGQSLTLIATANQGSEATYESGFVIDKFPISRPNLTFSTLTVSNMSPEDSSIYLCSVGPGEETQYFGPGTRLLVL.

This clonotype was detected many times. One end of the junction does not line up with germline, which may come from a read error. The genes are TRBV16 and TRBJ2-1; 8 nucleotides line up with TRBD2. The germline CDR1 and CDR2 sequences are KGHSY and FQNENV. The CDR3 is 12 residues long. The CDR3 DNA reads TGTGCCAGCAGTTCCTCCGGGACTAGTCAGATCTTC. Translated: CASSSSGTSQIF.

The rearrangement joins TRBV7-3 to TRBJ2-6; 9 nucleotides match TRBD1. J gave up 4 bases and V 2 bases, and 3 bases lay outside the gene matches. Germline CDR1 reads SGHTA; CDR2 reads FQGTGA. This CDR3 is built from 16 residues. The CDR3 region has the DNA TGTGCCAGCAGCTTAGGACAGGGGTACGGGGCCAACGTCCTGACTTTC. Its translation is CASSLGQGYGANVLTF.

V and J are TRBV5-6 and TRBJ2-3; 7 bases map to TRBD1. The V segment lost 6 bases and the J segment 2 bases; nucleotides outside the gene matches: 6. The germline V gene has CDR1 SGHDT and CDR2 YYEEEE. The CDR3 is 14 residues long. This CDR3 is CASKTRGHTDTQYF. Here the CDR3 DNA reads TGTGCCAGCAAGACGAGGGGGCACACAGATACGCAGTATTTT.

This clonotype has at least ten counts. The chain links TRBV14 to TRBJ2-1; 14 bases align to TRBD2. Trimming cost V 4 bases and J 7 bases; bases outside gene matches: 9. Germline CDR1 reads SGHDN; CDR2 reads FVKESK. The length of the CDR3 is 17 residues. In nucleotides, the CDR3 is TGTGCCAGCAGCCTTCGACTAGCGGGAGGGCCGGGGAATGAGCAGTTCTTC. It yields the protein CASSLRLAGGPGNEQFF.

The rearrangement links TRBV5-5 to TRBJ2-7; no clear D. V dropped 7 bases and J dropped 0 bases, with 17 bases sitting between them. CDR1 SGHKS and CDR2 YYEKEE come from the germline V gene (reference sequence). There are 15 residues in the CDR3. The CDR3 sequence is CASDAMDGASYEQYF. As DNA, the CDR3 is TGTGCCAGCGACGCCATGGACGGTGCCTCCTACGAGCAGTACTTC.

V usage is TRBV20-1 and J usage is TRBJ2-1; 8 bases agree with TRBD2. The CDR3 has 13 amino acids. After removal of 5 bases from V and 8 bases from J, the junction contained 8 bases not matched to a gene. Germline CDR1 reads DFQATT; CDR2 reads SNEGSKA (reference sequence). CDR3 bases: TGCAGTGCTGTCGGGGGGGCCCAGTATGAGCAGTTCTTC. Translation: CSAVGGAQYEQFF.

V usage is TRBV24-1 and J usage is TRBJ2-2, with TRBD2 identical over 11 bases. Per germline, CDR1 KGHDR and CDR2 SFDVKD. The ends lost 3 bases at V and 4 bases at J; junction bases unmatched: 3. CDR3 size: 16 residues. CDR3 nucleotide sequence: TGTGCCACCAGTGATCCTAGCGGGGGGCCCACCGGGGAGCTGTTTTTT. Protein product: CATSDPSGGPTGELFF.

V gene TRBV5-1 combines with J gene TRBJ2-3; 8 nucleotides match TRBD2. Per the germline V gene, CDR1 is SGHRS and CDR2 is YFSETQ. J lost 2 bases, V lost 4 bases, and 6 bases had no gene match. CDR3 size: 15 residues. The chain's CDR3 is CASSPRGGYTDTQYF. CDR3 bases: TGCGCCAGCAGCCCTCGGGGGGGATACACAGATACGCAGTATTTT.

The genes are TRBV15 and TRBJ2-1; TRBD1 aligns across 10 bases. V shed 5 bases and J 7 bases; nucleotides not matched to a gene: 11. The CDR3 is 16 residues long. Germline-derived CDR1 and CDR2 are LNHNV and YYDKDF (reference sequence). Here the CDR3 reads CATSAQLGQGGNEQFF. As DNA, the CDR3 is TGTGCCACCAGCGCTCAATTAGGACAGGGGGGAAATGAGCAGTTCTTC.

The chain links TRBV20-1 to TRBJ2-1; 11 bases map to TRBD2. The CDR3 is made up of 17 amino acids. V lost 1 base and J lost 6; bases outside the gene matches: 11. Germline values: CDR1 DFQATT, CDR2 SNEGSKA (reference sequence). In nucleotides, the CDR3 is TGCAGTGCTAGAGGACTAGCGGGACTCTTAGAAGGCAATGAGCAGTTCTTC. Protein sequence: CSARGLAGLLEGNEQFF.

Note on this clonotype: This could be a read error, since a much larger clone is one nucleotide away. CDR3 DNA sequence: TGCAGCGTTGCTACAGGGGTTAGCGACGAGCATTACTTC. This gives the protein CSVATGVSDEHYF. J is TRBJ2-7 and V is TRBV29-1; 7 bases match TRBD1. The germline V gene has CDR1 SQVTM and CDR2 ANQGSEA. This CDR3 is 13 amino acids long.

V usage is TRBV29-1 and J usage is TRBJ1-3; D remains ambiguous. This CDR3 has 13 residues. Trimming pared 4 bases from V and 4 bases from J, leaving 11 bases between. Germline V lookup: CDR1 SQVTM, CDR2 ANQGSEA. CDR3 bases: TGCAGCGTTGTAGGTAGCGACGGAAACACCATATATTTT. This translates into CSVVGSDGNTIYF.

V gene TRBV20-1 combines with J gene TRBJ2-3; 11 bases agree with TRBD2. The ends lost 0 bases at V and 4 bases at J; junction bases unmatched: 12. The CDR3 is 18 residues long. The germline V gene has CDR1 DFQATT and CDR2 SNEGSKA (reference sequence). CDR3 sequence: CSARDNRVTSGTPDTQYF. CDR3 sequence (DNA): TGCAGTGCTAGAGATAATCGGGTGACTAGCGGGACCCCAGATACGCAGTATTTT.

There are many counts of this clonotype. The rearrangement links TRBV7-8 to TRBJ2-5; possible D gene TRBD1, 6 bases. The CDR3 has 16 residues. Germline loops: CDR1 SGHVS, CDR2 FQNEAQ. V was pared by 3 bases and J by 4 bases, with 18 bases between. The chain's CDR3 is CASSLAIRDTRETQYF. The CDR3 bases are TGTGCCAGCAGCTTGGCGATCCGGGACACCCGAGAGACCCAGTACTTC.

The genes are TRBV5-5 and TRBJ2-3; maybe TRBD1 (6 bases). Looked up from germline, CDR1 is SGHKS and CDR2 is YYEKEE (reference sequence). The CDR3 spans 18 residues. Trimming cost V 3 bases and J 0 bases, with 20 bases left between them. CDR3 sequence: CASSSPGVIPSSTDTQYF. The CDR3 nucleotides are TGTGCCAGCAGCTCCCCAGGGGTTATTCCCTCTAGCACAGATACGCAGTATTTT.

The J gene is TRBJ2-1, the V gene TRBV14; 8 bases agree with TRBD2. The CDR3 has 15 residues. The V gene end was trimmed by 5 bases and the J gene end by 5 bases; junction bases not matched to a gene: 8. Germline V gene data show CDR1 as SGHDN and CDR2 as FVKESK. The CDR3 is CASSIRLAPDNEQFF. CDR3 sequence (DNA): TGTGCCAGCAGCATCCGACTAGCGCCGGACAATGAGCAGTTCTTC.

The genes are TRBV28 and TRBJ2-7; D unclear. The CDR3 is 14 residues long. V lost 3 bases and J 2 bases, leaving 11 bases between the germline ends. Per germline, CDR1 MDHEN and CDR2 SYDVKM. The CDR3 coding sequence is TGTGCCAGCAGTTTGGAACGGACCACCTACGAGCAGTACTTC. Protein: CASSLERTTYEQYF.

On this clonotype: One junction end disagrees with the germline gene, perhaps due to a read error. This CDR3 is CCARDITGAINTGELFF. For the CDR3, the DNA is TGCTGTGCTAGAGATATTACAGGGGCAATTAACACCGGGGAGCTGTTTTTT. The chain recombines TRBV20-1 with TRBJ2-2; 7 bases align to TRBD1. The CDR3 extends over 17 amino acids. Germline loops: CDR1 DFQATT, CDR2 SNEGSKA (reference sequence).

This clonotype was seen at least ten times. The CDR3 sequence is CASSGRDSSMAFF. CDR3 bases: TGTGCCAGCAGCGGACGGGACTCCTCGATGGCTTTCTTT. The chain is built from TRBV9 and TRBJ1-1; D may be TRBD1 (5 bases). CDR3 length equals 13 residues. V was cut by 3 bases and J by 11 bases, with 17 bases left in between. CDR1 and CDR2 (germline): SGDLS, YYNGEE.

The sample holds many counts of this clonotype. The chain uses TRBV20-1 and TRBJ2-1; no clear D gene. CDR1 DFQATT and CDR2 SNEGSKA come from the germline V gene (reference sequence). The length of the CDR3 is 15 residues. Trimming pared 0 bases from V and 0 bases from J, leaving 9 bases between. CDR3 amino acids: CSARDLGASYNEQFF. CDR3 nucleotides: TGCAGTGCTAGAGATCTGGGCGCCTCCTACAATGAGCAGTTCTTC.

This clonotype was observed many times. The chain recombines TRBV7-2 with TRBJ2-1; 8 bases agree with TRBD2. There are 15 residues in the CDR3. Looked up from germline, CDR1 is SGHTA and CDR2 is FQGNSA. V lost 5 bases, J lost 0 bases, and 3 bases stayed unmatched. In nucleotides, the CDR3 is TGTGCCAGCAGCGGGAGCGGGAGCTCCTACAATGAGCAGTTCTTC. Protein sequence: CASSGSGSSYNEQFF.

This clonotype was counted ten times or more. The rearrangement joins TRBV28 to TRBJ1-1; 9 nucleotides line up with TRBD1. The CDR3 consists of 15 residues. CDR1 and CDR2 from the germline V gene are MDHEN and SYDVKM. V gave up 4 bases and J gave up 4 bases; unmatched junction bases: 7. For the CDR3, the DNA is TGTGCCAGCAGTTCTCCGGGACAGGGCCGCACTGAAGCTTTCTTT. Translating it yields CASSSPGQGRTEAFF.

V gene TRBV20-1 combines with J gene TRBJ1-3, with D unresolved. Trimming left V 6 bases short and J 0 bases short, with 18 bases between. The CDR3 is 16 amino acids. In germline, CDR1 is DFQATT, CDR2 SNEGSKA (reference sequence). The CDR3 DNA reads as TGCAGTGCAGCCCGGTATAACCGCAACTCTGGAAACACCATATATTTT. The encoded protein is CSAARYNRNSGNTIYF.

This clonotype was recorded at least ten times. The V call is TRBV9, the J call TRBJ2-1, with 9 positions matching TRBD2. Unmatched junction bases numbered 5, after V lost 0 bases and J lost 7 bases. This CDR3 has 15 amino acids. Germline V CDR1 and CDR2: SGDLS, YYNGEE. Written as DNA, the CDR3 is TGTGCCAGCAGCGTAGGTGGCGGGAGGGCTAATGAGCAGTTCTTC. Translated: CASSVGGGRANEQFF.

V is TRBV5-1 and J is TRBJ2-2; TRBD1 matches at 7 bases. Per germline, CDR1 SGHRS and CDR2 YFSETQ. V gave up 7 bases and J gave up 1 base; unmatched junction bases: 4. The CDR3 is 14 residues long. CDR3 in amino acids: CASQDRRNTGELFF. The CDR3 region has the DNA TGCGCCAGCCAGGACAGGAGGAACACCGGGGAGCTGTTTTTT.

The chain is built from TRBV28 and TRBJ1-1, with TRBD1 identical over 7 bases. V was clipped by 4 bases and J by 1 base; unmatched bases: 3. CDR3 size: 14 residues. CDR1 and CDR2 (germline): MDHEN, SYDVKM. The CDR3 region has the DNA TGTGCCAGCAGTTCGGGACAGACGAACACTGAAGCTTTCTTT. Translating gives CASSSGQTNTEAFF. The full variable domain, its missing parts supplied by reference TRBV28 and TRBJ1-1, is DVKVTQSSRYLVKRTGEKVFLECVQDMDHENMFWYRQDPGLGLRLIYFSYDVKMKEKGDIPEGYSVSREKKERFSLILESASTNQTSMYLCASSSGQTNTEAFFGQGTRLTVV.

Here the CDR3 reads CASSPGLAGFGLDTQYF. The CDR3, as DNA: TGTGCCAGCAGCCCCGGACTAGCGGGGTTTGGGTTGGATACGCAGTATTTT. This sequence joins TRBV7-2 and TRBJ2-3; the match to TRBD2 covers 12 bases. Germline trimming cut 5 bases from V and 6 bases from J; bases unmatched to any gene: 12. The germline V gene encodes CDR1 SGHTA and CDR2 FQGNSA. The CDR3 contains 17 residues.

The chain uses TRBV28 and TRBJ2-5; possibly TRBD2 for D (5 bases). The CDR3 runs to 14 residues. V lost 6 bases and J 3 bases, leaving 14 bases between the germline ends. The germline gives CDR1 MDHEN, CDR2 SYDVKM. The CDR3: CASSPWELEETQYF. The CDR3 nucleotides are TGTGCCAGCAGCCCCTGGGAGCTAGAAGAGACCCAGTACTTC.

This clonotype was counted ten times or more. The rearrangement joins TRBV29-1 to TRBJ2-7, with TRBD2 matching over 14 bases. The CDR3 loop spans 15 amino acids. Germline V gene sequence: CDR1 SQVTM, CDR2 ANQGSEA. With 6 bases clipped from V and 5 bases from J, the junction kept 9 bases outside the gene matches. The CDR3 protein is CSVQGLAGEWDEQYF. The CDR3, as DNA: TGCAGCGTCCAGGGACTAGCGGGAGAGTGGGACGAGCAGTACTTC.

This clonotype has only a few counts. The rearrangement uses TRBV5-6 and TRBJ1-5; possibly TRBD1 for D (6 bases). CDR1 and CDR2 from the germline V gene are SGHDT and YYEEEE. The CDR3 is 14 residues long. V was cut by 7 bases and J by 6 bases, with 17 bases left in between. The CDR3 DNA sequence: TGTGCCAGCTCAAAGGGGGGGGGGTCTCAGCCCCAGCATTTT. This encodes CASSKGGGSQPQHF.

The chain carries TRBV12-3 or TRBV12-4 and TRBJ1-5, with a possible D match to TRBD1 (5 bases). Between the trimmed V and J ends, which lost 7 bases and 0 bases, there was a span of 16 bases. The CDR3 sequence is 16 residues long. The CDR3 loop is CASNAGRPNSNQPQHF. The CDR3 DNA reads as TGTGCCAGCAACGCGGGACGGCCAAATAGCAATCAGCCCCAGCATTTT.